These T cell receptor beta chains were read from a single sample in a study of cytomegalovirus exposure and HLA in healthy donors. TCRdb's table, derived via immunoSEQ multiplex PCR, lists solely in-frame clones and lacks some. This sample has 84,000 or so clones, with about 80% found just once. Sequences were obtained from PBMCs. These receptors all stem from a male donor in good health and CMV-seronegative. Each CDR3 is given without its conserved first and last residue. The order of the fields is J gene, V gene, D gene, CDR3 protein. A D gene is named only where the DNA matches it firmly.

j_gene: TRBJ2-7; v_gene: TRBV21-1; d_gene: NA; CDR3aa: ASFTSGIDEQY
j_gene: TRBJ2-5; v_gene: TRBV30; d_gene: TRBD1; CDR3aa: AWASGTVAYQETQY
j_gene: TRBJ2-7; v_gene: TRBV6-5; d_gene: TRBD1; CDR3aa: ASRKQGAKEQY
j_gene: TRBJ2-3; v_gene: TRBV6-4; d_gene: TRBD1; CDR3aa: ASSEGTDTDTQY
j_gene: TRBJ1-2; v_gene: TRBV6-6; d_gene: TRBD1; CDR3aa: ASSDRGAYGYT
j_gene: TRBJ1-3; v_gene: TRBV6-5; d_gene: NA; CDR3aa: ASSTDSQGNTIY
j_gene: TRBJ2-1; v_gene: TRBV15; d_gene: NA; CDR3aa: ATSELFSYNEQF
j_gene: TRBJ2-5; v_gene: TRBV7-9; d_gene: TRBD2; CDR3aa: ASSSRRTSGGGETQY
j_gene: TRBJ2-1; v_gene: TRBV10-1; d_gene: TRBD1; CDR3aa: ATPGTGATGIYDYADNEQF
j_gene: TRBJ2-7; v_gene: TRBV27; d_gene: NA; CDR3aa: ASSLGPVIYEQY
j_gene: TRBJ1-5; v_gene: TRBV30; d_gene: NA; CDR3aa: AWSVRRDQPQH
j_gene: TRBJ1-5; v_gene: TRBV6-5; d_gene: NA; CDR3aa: ASRKDTVSNQPQH
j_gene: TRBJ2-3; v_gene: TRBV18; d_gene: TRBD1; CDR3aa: ASSPPGQVPPQIRMY
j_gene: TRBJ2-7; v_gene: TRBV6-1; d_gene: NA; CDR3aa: ASMRAPPTYEQY
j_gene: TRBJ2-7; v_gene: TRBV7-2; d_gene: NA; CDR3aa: ASSLEFGRRAGEQY
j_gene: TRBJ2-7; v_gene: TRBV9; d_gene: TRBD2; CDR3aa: ASSPRLAPTYEQY
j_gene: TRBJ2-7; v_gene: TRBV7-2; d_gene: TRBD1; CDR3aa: ASSRGQGLSYEQY
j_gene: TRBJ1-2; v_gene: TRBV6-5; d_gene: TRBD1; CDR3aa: ASSLTGFYGYT
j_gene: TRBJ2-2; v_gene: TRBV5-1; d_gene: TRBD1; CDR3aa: ASSGTGVNTGELF
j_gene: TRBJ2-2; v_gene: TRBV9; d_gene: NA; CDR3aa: ASSLGQNKDTGELF
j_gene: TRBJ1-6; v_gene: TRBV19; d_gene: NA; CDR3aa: ASTEVSDSPLH
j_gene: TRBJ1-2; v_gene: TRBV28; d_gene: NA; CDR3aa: ASSLPGGEAGYT
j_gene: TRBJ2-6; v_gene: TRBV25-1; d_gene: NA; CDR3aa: ASSVQGSGANVLT
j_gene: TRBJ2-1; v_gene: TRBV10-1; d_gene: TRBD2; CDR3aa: ASSESKRGYSYNEQF
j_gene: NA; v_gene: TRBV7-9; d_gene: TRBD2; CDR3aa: ASSSPPSGATFGDEQY
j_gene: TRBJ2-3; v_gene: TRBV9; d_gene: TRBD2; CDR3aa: ASSVGLAPHTDTQY
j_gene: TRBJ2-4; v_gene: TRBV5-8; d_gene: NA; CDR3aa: ASSLQRRNIQY
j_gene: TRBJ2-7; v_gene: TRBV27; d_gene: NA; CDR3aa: ASSPRLSGPVYEQY
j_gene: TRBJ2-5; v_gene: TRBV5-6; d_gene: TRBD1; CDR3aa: ASSSPLDREETQY
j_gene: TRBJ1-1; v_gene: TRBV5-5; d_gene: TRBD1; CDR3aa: ASSTFLDRAGNTEAF
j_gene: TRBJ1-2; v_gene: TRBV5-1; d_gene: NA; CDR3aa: ASGPDSPTYGYT
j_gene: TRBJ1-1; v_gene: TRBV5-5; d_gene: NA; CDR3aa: ASSLARTVLMNTEAF
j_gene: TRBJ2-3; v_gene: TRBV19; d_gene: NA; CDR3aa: ASSGVHTDTQY
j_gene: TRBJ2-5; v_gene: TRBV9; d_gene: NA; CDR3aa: ASSPQGGTQETQY
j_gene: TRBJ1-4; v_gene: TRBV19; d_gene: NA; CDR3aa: ASRGELGVEKLF
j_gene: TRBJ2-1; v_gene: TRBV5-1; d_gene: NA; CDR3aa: ASSLAGGPGSEQF
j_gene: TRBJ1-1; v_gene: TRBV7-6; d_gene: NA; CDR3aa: ASSLVGGNTEAF
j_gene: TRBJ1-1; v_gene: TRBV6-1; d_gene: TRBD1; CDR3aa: ATRTQGATEAF
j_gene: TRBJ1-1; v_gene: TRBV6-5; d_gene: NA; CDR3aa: ASSRDPRSTEAF
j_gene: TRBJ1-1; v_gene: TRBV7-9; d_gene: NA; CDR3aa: ASSFGMNTEAF
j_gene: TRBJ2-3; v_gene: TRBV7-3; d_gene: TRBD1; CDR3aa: ASSLTAGGSGTGEPKSTDTQY
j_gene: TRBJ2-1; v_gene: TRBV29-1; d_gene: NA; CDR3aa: SVNTAYNEQF